This T cell receptor beta chain was sequenced during a study of T cells of healthy individuals. MiXCR was run by TCRdb on the 5' RACE reads, yielding one entry per CDR3 protein. The sample has some 82,000 distinct CDR3 sequences, about 5% seen once; the top ten hold around 7.6%. V was trimmed by 7 bases and J by 0 bases, leaving 16 bases between them. The CDR3 consists of 15 residues. Per the germline V gene, CDR1 is DFQATT and CDR2 is SNEGSKA (reference sequence). This clonotype came up many times. V is TRBV20-1 and J is TRBJ2-4; tentative D call: TRBD1 (6 bases). This TCR derives from a female donor in good health. The CDR3 loop is CSVTDRDKAKNIQYF. DNA of the CDR3: TGCAGTGTCACGGACAGAGACAAAGCCAAAAACATTCAGTACTTC.